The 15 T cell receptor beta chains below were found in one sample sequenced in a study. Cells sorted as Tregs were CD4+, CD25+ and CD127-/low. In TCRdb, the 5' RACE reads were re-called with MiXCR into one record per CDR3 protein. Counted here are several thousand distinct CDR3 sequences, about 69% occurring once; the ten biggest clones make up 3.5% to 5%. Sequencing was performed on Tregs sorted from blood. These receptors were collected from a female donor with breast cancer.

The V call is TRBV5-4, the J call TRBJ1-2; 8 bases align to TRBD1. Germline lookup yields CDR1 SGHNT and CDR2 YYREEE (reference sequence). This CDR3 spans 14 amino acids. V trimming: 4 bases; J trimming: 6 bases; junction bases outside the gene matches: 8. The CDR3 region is CASSTGQGVDGYTF. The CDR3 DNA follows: TGTGCCAGCAGCACAGGACAGGGCGTGGATGGCTACACCTTC.

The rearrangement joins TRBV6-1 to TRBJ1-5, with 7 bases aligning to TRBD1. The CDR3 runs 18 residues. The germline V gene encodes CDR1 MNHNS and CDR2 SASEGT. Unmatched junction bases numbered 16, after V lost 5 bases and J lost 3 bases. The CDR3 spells CASSIFRQGAYSNQPQHF. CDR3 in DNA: TGTGCCAGCAGTATCTTCCGACAGGGCGCGTATTCCAATCAGCCCCAGCATTTT.

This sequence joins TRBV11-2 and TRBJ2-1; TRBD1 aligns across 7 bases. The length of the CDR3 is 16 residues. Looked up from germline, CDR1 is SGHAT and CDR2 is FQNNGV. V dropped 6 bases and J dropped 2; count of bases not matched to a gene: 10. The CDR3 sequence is CASRPTGTAPYNEQFF. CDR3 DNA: TGTGCCAGCAGACCCACCGGGACAGCCCCCTACAATGAGCAGTTCTTC. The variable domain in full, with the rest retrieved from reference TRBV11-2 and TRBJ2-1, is EAGVAQSPRYKIIEKRQSVAFWCNPISGHATLYWYQQILGQGPKLLIQFQNNGVVDDSQLPKDRFSAERLKGVDSTLKIQPAKLEDSAVYLCASRPTGTAPYNEQFFGPGTRLTVL.

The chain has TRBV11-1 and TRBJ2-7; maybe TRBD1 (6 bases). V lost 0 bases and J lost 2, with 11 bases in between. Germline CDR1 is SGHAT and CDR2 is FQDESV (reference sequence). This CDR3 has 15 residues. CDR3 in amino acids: CASSLARGHTYEQYF. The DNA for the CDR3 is TGTGCCAGCAGCTTAGCCCGGGGACATACCTACGAGCAGTACTTC.

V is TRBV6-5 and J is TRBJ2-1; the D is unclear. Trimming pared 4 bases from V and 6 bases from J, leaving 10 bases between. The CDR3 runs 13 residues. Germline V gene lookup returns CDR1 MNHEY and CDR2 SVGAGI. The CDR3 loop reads CASSLLSGNEQFF. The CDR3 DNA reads TGTGCCAGCAGTTTACTATCGGGCAATGAGCAGTTCTTC.

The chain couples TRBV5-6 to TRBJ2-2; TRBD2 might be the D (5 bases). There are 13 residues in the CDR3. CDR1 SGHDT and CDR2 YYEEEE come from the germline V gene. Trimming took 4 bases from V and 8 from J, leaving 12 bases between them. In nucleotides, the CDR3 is TGTGCCAGCAGCAGAACCCCGGGGGGGGAGCTGTTTTTT. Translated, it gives CASSRTPGGELFF. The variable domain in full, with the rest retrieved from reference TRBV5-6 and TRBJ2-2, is DAGVTQSPTHLIKTRGQQVTLRCSPKSGHDTVSWYQQALGQGPQFIFQYYEEEERQRGNFPDRFSGHQFPNYSSELNVNALLLGDSALYLCASSRTPGGELFFGEGSRLTVL.

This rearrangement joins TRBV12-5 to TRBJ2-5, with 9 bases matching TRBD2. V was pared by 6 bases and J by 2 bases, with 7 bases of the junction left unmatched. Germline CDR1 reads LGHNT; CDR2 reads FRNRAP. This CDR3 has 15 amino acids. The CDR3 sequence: CASGSGGPLQETQYF. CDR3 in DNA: TGTGCTAGTGGAAGCGGGGGGCCTCTTCAAGAGACCCAGTACTTC.

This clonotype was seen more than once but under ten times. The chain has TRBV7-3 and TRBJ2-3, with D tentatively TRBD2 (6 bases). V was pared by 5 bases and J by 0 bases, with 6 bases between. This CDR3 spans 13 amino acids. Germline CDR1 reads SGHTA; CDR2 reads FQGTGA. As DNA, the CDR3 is TGTGCCAGCAGCCGGGAGAGCACAGATACGCAGTATTTT. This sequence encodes CASSRESTDTQYF. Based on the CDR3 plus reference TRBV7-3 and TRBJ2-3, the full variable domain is GAGVSQTPSNKVTEKGKYVELRCDPISGHTALYWYRQSLGQGPEFLIYFQGTGAADDSGLPNDRFFAVRPEGSVSTLKIQRTERGDSAVYLCASSRESTDTQYFGPGTRLTVL.

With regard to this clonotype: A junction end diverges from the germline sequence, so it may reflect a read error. This CDR3 is CASSPGLAGFYEQYF. CDR3 sequence (DNA): TGTGCTAGCAGCCCGGGACTAGCGGGCTTTTACGAGCAGTACTTC. The gene calls are TRBV7-7 and TRBJ2-7, with 12 bases identical to TRBD2. The CDR3 extends over 15 amino acids. From germline, CDR1 is SSHAT and CDR2 FNYEAQ (reference sequence).

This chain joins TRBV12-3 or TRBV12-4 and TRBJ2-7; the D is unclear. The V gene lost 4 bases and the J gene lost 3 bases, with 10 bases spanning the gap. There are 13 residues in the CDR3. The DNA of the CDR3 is TGTGCCAGCAGTTCTGCACTTAGCTACGAGCAGTACTTC. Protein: CASSSALSYEQYF.

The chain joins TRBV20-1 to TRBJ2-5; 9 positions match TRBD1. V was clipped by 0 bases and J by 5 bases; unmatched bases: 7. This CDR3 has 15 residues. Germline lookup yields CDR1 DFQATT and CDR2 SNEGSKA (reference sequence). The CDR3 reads CSARDRDRVFETQYF. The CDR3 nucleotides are TGCAGTGCTAGAGATCGGGACAGGGTTTTTGAGACCCAGTACTTC.

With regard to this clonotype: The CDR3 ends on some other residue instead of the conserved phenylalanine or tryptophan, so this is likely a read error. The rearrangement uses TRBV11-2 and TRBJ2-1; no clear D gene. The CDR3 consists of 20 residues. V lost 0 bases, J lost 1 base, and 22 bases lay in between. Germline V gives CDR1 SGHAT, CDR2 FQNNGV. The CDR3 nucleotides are TGTGCCAGCAGCTTAGACCCGCCCAGACCCAGTTACGAATCCTACAATGAGCAGTTCATC. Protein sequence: CASSLDPPRPSYESYNEQFI.

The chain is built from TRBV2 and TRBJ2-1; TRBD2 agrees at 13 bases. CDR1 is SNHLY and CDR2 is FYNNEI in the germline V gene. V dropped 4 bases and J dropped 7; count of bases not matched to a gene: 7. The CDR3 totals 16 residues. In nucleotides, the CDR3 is TGTGCCAGCAGTGGATTCGGGACTAGCGGGGCGAATGAGCAGTTCTTC. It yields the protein CASSGFGTSGANEQFF.

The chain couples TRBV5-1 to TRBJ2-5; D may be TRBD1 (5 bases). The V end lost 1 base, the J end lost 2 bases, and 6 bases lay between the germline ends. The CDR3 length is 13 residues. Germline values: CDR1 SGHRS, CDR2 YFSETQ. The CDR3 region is CASSLPGQETQYF. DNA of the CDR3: TGCGCCAGCAGCTTGCCAGGGCAAGAGACCCAGTACTTC.

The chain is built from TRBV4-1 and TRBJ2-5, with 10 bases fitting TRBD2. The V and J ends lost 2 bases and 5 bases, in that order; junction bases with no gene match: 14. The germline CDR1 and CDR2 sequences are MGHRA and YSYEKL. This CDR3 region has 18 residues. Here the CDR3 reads CASSQIGLAGVESETQYF. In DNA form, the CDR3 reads TGCGCCAGCAGCCAAATCGGGCTAGCGGGAGTGGAGTCTGAGACCCAGTACTTC.